This TCR beta chain originates from a study of T cell responses to AZD1222 COVID-19 vaccine. Study at large: Second-dose timings of about 4 or about 12 weeks were pooled. Points from the study as a whole: Most donors were white British, females outnumbered males, and clonal diversity was possibly underestimated. Seropositivity was recorded at baseline in only five to seven AZD1222 recipients.

CDR3 length: 13 amino acids. Looked up from germline, CDR1 is LNHDA and CDR2 is SQIVND (reference sequence). The ends were cut back, 1 base at V and 6 bases at J, with 9 bases in the middle. Some clones are missing from TCRdb's copy, which holds only in-frame ones; the method was immunoSEQ multiplex PCR. The sample lists under 150,000 clones, over 80% seen once, with 0.9% to 1.2% in the top ten. Notes on this clone: Its antigen remains unknown.

This sequence originates from an adult in good health. The chain is built from TRBV19 and TRBJ1-2; D is uncertain. Sample: peripheral blood, taken on day 0 of AZD1222 vaccination. CDR3 loop: CASSIGLVDGYTF. The CDR3 region has the DNA TGTGCCAGTAGTATAGGCCTGGTGGATGGCTACACCTTC.